This T cell receptor beta chain originates from a study of T cells in Graves' hyperthyroidism and ophthalmopathy. Germline-derived CDR1 and CDR2 are MNHNS and SASEGT. With V trimmed by 6 bases and J by 6 bases, 15 bases remained unmatched. CDR3 size: 16 residues. Amplified TCR beta CDR3 regions derived from RNA transcripts. The HTBI primer set drove a first-round RT-PCR of the TCR CDR3. Using its own MiXCR run on the multiplex PCR reads, TCRdb lists one record per CDR3 protein. The table lists fewer than 400,000 distinct CDR3 sequences, just under 25% of them singletons, with roughly 80% in the top ten. This clonotype was detected many times.

The sequence derives from a man aged 45-60 years with Graves' hyperthyroidism. The material sequenced was blood. The genes are TRBV6-1 and TRBJ2-3, with TRBD1 identical over 7 bases. CDR3 DNA sequence: TGTGCCAGCAGAAGATCTTCAAAGGGGGCTTCGGATACGCAGTATTTT. This sequence encodes CASRRSSKGASDTQYF.